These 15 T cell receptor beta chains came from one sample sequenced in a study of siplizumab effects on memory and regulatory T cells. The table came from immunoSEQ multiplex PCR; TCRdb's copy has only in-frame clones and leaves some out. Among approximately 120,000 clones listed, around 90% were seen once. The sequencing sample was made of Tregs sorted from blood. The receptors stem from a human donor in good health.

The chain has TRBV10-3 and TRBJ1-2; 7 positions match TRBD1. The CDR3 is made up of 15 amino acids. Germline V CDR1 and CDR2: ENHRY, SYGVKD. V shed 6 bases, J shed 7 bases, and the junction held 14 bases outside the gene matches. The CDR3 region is CAIRPQGEKRFGYTF. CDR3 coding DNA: TGTGCCATCAGACCGCAGGGGGAAAAAAGGTTTGGCTACACCTTC.

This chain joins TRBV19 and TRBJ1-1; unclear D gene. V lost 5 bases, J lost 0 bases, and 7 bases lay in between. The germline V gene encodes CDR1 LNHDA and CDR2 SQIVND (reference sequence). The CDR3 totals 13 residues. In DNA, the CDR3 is TGTGCCAGTAGTCTACATCTGAACACTGAAGCTTTCTTT. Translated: CASSLHLNTEAFF. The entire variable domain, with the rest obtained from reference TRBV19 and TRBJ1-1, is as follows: DGGITQSPKYLFRKEGQNVTLSCEQNLNHDAMYWYRQDPGQGLRLIYYSQIVNDFQKGDIAEGYSVSREKKESFPLTVTSAQKNPTAFYLCASSLHLNTEAFFGQGTRLTVV.

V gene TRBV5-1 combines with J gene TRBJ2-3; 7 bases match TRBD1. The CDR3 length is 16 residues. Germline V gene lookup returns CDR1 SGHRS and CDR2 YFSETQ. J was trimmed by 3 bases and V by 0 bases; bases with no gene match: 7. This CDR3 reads CASSLAWGRGTDTQYF. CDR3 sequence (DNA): TGCGCCAGCAGCTTGGCCTGGGGCAGGGGGACAGATACGCAGTATTTT.

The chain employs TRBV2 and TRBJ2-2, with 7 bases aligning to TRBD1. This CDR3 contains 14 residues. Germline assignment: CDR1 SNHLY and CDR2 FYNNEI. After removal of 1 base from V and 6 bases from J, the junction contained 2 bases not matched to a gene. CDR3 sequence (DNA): TGTGCCAGCAGTGAAGGGGACAGCTCCGGGGAGCTGTTTTTT. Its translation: CASSEGDSSGELFF.

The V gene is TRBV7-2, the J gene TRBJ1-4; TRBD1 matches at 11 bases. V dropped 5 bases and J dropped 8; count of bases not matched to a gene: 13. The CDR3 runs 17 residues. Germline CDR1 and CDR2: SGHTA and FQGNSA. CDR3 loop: CASSPRGTGGYGEKLFF. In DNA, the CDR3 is TGTGCCAGCAGCCCTAGAGGGACAGGGGGTTATGGGGAAAAACTGTTTTTT.

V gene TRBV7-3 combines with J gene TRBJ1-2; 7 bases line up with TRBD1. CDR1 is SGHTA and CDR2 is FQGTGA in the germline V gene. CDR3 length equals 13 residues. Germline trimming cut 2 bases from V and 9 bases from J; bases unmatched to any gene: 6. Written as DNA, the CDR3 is TGTGCCAGCAGCTTAGGAGGGGGCGGGAGCTACACCTTC. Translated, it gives CASSLGGGGSYTF.

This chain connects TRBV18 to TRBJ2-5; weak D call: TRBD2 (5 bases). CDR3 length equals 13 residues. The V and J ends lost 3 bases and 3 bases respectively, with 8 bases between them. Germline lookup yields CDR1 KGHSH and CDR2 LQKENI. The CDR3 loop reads CASSPPGKETQYF. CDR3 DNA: TGTGCCAGCTCACCCCCCGGGAAAGAGACCCAGTACTTC.

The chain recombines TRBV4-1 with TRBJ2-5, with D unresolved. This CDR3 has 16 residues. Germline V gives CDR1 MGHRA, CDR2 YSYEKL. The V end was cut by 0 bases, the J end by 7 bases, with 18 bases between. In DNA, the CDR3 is TGCGCCAGCAGCCAAGATAACGCCTCCCCTCGAGGGACCCAGTACTTC. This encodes CASSQDNASPRGTQYF.

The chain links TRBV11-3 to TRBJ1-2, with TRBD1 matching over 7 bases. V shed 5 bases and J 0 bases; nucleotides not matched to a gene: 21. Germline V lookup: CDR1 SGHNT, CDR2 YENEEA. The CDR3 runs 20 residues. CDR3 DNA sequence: TGTGCCAGCAGCCGTGGGACAGTCTTCTCGCATGCGAGGGCTAACTATGGCTACACCTTC. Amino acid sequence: CASSRGTVFSHARANYGYTF.

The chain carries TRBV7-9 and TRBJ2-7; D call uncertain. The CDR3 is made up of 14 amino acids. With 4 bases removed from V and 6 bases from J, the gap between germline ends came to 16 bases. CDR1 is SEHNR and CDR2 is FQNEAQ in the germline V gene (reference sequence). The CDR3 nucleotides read TGTGCCAGCAGCTCCCTCAAAGGGAAAACCGAGCAGTACTTC. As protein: CASSSLKGKTEQYF.

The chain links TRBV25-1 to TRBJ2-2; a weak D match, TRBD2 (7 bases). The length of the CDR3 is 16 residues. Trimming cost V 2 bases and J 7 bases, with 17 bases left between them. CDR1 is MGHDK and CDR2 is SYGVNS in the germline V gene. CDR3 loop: CASSENQGSGGGELFF. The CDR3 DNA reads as TGTGCCAGCAGTGAAAACCAGGGGTCGGGAGGCGGGGAGCTGTTTTTT.

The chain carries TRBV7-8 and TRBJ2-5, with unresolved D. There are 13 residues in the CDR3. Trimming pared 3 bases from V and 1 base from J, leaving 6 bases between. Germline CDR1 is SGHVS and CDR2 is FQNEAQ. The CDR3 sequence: CASSLTIQETQYF. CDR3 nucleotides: TGTGCCAGCAGCTTGACAATCCAAGAGACCCAGTACTTC.

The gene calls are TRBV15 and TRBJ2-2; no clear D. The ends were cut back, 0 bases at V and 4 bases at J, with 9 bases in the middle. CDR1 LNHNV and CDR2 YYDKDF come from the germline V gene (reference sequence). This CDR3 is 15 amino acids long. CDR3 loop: CATSRDRPSTGELFF. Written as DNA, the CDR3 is TGTGCCACCAGCAGAGATCGGCCTAGCACCGGGGAGCTGTTTTTT. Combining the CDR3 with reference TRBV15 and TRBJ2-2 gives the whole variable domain DAMVIQNPRYQVTQFGKPVTLSCSQTLNHNVMYWYQQKSSQAPKLLFHYYDKDFNNEADTPDNFQSRRPNTSFCFLDIRSPGLGDTAMYLCATSRDRPSTGELFFGEGSRLTVL.

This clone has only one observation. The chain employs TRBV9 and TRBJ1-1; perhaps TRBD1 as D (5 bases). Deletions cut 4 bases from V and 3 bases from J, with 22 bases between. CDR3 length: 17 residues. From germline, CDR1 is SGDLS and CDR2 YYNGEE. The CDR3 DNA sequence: TGTGCCAGCAGCCCAACTTGGGGGGGGGTGGAGTACACTGAAGCTTTCTTT. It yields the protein CASSPTWGGVEYTEAFF.

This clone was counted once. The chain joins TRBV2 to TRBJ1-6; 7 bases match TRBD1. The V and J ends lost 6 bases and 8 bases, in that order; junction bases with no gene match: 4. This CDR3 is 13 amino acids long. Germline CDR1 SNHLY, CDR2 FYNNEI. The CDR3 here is CASSRDSYSPLHF. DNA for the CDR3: TGTGCCAGCAGCCGGGACAGTTATTCACCCCTCCACTTT.